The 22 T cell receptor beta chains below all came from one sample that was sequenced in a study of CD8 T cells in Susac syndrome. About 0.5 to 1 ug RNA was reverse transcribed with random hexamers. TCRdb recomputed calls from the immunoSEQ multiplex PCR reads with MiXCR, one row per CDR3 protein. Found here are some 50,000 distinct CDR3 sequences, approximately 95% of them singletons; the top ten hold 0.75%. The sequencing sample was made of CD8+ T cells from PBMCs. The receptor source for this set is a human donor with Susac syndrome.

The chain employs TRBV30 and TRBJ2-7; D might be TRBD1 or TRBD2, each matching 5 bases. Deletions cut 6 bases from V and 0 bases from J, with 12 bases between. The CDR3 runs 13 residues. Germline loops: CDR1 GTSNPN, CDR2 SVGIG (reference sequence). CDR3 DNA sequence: TGTGCCTGCCGGGACGCTAGCTCCTACGAGCAGTACTTC. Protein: CACRDASSYEQYF.

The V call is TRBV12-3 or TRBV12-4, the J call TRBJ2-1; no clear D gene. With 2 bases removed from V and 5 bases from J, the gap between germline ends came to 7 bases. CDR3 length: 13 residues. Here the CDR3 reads CASSLNYNNEQFF. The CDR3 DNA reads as TGTGCCAGCAGTTTAAACTACAACAATGAGCAGTTCTTC.

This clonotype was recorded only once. The CDR3 DNA is TGTGCCAGCAGCCCTTATTTCATGGACGAGCAGTACTTC. It translates to CASSPYFMDEQYF. The V and J genes are TRBV7-9 and TRBJ2-7; D is undetermined. V lost 5 bases, J lost 5 bases, and 13 bases lay in between. Germline lookup yields CDR1 SEHNR and CDR2 FQNEAQ (reference sequence). The CDR3 is made up of 13 amino acids.

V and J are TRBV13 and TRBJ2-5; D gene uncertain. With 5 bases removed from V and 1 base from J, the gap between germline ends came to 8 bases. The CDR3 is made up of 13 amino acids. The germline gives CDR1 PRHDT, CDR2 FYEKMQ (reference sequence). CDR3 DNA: TGTGCCAGCAGCCTAAGCCTCCAAGAGACCCAGTACTTC. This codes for CASSLSLQETQYF.

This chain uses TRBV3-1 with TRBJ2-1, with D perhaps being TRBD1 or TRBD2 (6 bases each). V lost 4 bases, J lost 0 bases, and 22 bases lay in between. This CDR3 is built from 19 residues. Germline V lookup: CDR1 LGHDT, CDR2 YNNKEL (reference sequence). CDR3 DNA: TGTGCCAGCAGCCCCATTGGAGAGGGGGGTTACGGCTCCTACAATGAGCAGTTCTTC. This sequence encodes CASSPIGEGGYGSYNEQFF.

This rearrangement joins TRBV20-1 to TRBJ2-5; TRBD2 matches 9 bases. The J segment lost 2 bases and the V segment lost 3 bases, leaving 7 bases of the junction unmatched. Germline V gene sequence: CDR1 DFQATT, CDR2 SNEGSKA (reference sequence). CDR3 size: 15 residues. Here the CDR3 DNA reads TGCAGTGCTAGTTCCGCGGGGGGGCGACAAGAGACCCAGTACTTC. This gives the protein CSASSAGGRQETQYF.

For the CDR3, the DNA is TGTGCCAGCAGCTCGACAGGGTCTGAGTATGGCTACACCTTC. It specifies CASSSTGSEYGYTF. The rearrangement uses TRBV7-9 and TRBJ1-2; 7 positions agree with TRBD1. CDR3 length: 14 amino acids. CDR1 is SEHNR and CDR2 is FQNEAQ in the germline V gene (reference sequence). V lost 4 bases and J lost 5; bases outside the gene matches: 7.

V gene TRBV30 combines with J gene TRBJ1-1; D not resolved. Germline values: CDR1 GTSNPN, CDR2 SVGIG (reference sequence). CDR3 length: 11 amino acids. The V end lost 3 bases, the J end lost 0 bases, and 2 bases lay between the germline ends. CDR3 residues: CAWSLNTEAFF. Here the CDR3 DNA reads TGTGCCTGGAGCCTGAACACTGAAGCTTTCTTT.

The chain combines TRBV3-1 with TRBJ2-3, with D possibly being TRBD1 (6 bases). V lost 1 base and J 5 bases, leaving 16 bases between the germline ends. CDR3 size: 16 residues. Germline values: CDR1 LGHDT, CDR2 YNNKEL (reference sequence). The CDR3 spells CASSQALRGILDTQYF. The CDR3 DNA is TGTGCCAGCAGCCAAGCTCTTAGGGGGATATTAGATACGCAGTATTTT.

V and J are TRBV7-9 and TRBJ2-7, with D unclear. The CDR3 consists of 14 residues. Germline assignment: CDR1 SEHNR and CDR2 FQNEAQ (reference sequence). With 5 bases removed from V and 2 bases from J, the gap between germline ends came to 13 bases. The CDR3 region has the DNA TGTGCCAGCAGCCCCGTGGGCAAGACCTACGAGCAGTACTTC. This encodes CASSPVGKTYEQYF.

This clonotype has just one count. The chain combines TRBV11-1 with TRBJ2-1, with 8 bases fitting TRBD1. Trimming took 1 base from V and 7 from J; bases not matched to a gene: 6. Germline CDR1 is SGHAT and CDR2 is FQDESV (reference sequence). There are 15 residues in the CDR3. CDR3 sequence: CASSLGTGSGNEQFF. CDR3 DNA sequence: TGTGCCAGCAGCTTAGGGACAGGGTCGGGGAATGAGCAGTTCTTC.

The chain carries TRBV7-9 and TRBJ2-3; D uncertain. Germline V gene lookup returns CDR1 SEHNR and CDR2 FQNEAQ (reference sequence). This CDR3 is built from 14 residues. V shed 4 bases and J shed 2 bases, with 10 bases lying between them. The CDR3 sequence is CASSSDPNTDTQYF. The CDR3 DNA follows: TGTGCCAGCAGCTCCGACCCAAACACAGATACGCAGTATTTT. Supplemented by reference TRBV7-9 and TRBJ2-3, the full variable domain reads DTGVSQNPRHKITKRGQNVTFRCDPISEHNRLYWYRQTLGQGPEFLTYFQNEAQLEKSRLLSDRFSAERPKGSFSTLEIQRTEQGDSAMYLCASSSDPNTDTQYFGPGTRLTVL.

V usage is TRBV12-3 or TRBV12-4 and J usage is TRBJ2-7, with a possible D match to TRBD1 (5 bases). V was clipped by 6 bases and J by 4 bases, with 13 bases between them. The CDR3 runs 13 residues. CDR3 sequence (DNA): TGTGCCAGCAGCCCCGTCGACAGATACGAGCAGTACTTC. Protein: CASSPVDRYEQYF.

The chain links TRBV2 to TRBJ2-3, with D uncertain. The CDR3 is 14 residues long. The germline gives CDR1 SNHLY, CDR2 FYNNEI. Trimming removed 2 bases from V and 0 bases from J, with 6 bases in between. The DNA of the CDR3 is TGTGCCAGCAGTGAAACCGAAAGCACAGATACGCAGTATTTT. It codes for CASSETESTDTQYF.

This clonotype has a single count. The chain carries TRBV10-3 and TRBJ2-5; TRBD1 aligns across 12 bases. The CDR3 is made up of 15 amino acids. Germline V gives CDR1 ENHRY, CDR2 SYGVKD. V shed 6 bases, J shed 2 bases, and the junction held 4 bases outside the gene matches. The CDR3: CAISRDRGPQETQYF. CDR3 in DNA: TGTGCCATCAGCCGGGACAGGGGGCCACAAGAGACCCAGTACTTC.

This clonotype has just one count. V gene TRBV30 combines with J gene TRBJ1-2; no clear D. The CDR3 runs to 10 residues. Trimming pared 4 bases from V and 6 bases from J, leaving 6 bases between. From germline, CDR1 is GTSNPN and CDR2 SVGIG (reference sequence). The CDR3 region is CAWMRDGYTF. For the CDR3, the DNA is TGTGCCTGGATGAGGGATGGCTACACCTTC.

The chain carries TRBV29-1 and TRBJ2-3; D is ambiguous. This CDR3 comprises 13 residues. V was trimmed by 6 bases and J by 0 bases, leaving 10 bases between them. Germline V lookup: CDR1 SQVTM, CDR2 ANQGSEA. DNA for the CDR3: TGCAGCGTGTTGCCGAGAAGCACAGATACGCAGTATTTT. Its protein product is CSVLPRSTDTQYF.

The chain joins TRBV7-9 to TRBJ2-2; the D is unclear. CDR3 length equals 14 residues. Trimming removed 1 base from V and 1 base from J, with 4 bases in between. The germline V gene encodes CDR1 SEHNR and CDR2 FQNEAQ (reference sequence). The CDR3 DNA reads TGTGCCAGCAGCTTAGATGTGAACACCGGGGAGCTGTTTTTT. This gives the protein CASSLDVNTGELFF. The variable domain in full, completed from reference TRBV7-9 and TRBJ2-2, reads DTGVSQNPRHKITKRGQNVTFRCDPISEHNRLYWYRQTLGQGPEFLTYFQNEAQLEKSRLLSDRFSAERPKGSFSTLEIQRTEQGDSAMYLCASSLDVNTGELFFGEGSRLTVL.

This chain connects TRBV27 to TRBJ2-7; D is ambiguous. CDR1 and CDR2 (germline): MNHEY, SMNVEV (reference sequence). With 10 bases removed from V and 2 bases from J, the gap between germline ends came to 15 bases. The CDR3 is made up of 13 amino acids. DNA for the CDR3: TGTGCCACCCAGACCGGCACCGCCTACGAGCAGTACTTC. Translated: CATQTGTAYEQYF.

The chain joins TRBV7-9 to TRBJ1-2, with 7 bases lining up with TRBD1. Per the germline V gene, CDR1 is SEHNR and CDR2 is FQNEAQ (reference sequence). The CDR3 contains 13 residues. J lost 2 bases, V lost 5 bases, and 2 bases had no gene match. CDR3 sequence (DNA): TGTGCCAGCAGCCGACAGGGAAACTATGGCTACACCTTC. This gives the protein CASSRQGNYGYTF. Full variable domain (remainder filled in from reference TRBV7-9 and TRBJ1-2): DTGVSQNPRHKITKRGQNVTFRCDPISEHNRLYWYRQTLGQGPEFLTYFQNEAQLEKSRLLSDRFSAERPKGSFSTLEIQRTEQGDSAMYLCASSRQGNYGYTFGSGTRLTVV.

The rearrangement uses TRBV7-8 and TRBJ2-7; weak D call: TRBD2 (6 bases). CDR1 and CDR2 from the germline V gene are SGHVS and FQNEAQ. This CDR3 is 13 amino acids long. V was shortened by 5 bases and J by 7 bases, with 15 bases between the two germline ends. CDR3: CASSPSPGREQYF. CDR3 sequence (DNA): TGTGCCAGCAGCCCTAGCCCCGGGAGAGAGCAGTACTTC.

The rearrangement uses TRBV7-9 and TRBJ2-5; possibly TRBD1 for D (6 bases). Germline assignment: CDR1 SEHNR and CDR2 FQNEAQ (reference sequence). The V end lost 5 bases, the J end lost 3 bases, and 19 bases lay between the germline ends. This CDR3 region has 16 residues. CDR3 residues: CASSPPGQLGKETQYF. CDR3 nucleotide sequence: TGTGCCAGCAGCCCGCCCGGACAGCTGGGAAAAGAGACCCAGTACTTC.